The text below deals with one T cell receptor (beta chain). What it binds is not known. PCR was performed using 60 Vbeta and 13 Jbeta primers. This table comes from immunoSEQ multiplex PCR, and its TCRdb copy is limited to in-frame clones, with some not included. The repertoire shows 100,000 or so clones; the top ten hold roughly 0.64%. The data stem from a study of cytomegalovirus exposure and HLA in healthy donors. Broader study findings: For most TCR beta V segments, an earlier analysis put the productive rate at about 87% or about 30% of the time.

The sample was PBMCs. The sequence was collected from a man over 45 in good health and CMV-seronegative.

In nucleotides, the CDR3 is TGTGCCAGCAGTGATTCCCGTGGGGGAGGGACTGAAGCTTTCTTT. This sequence encodes CASSDSRGGGTEAFF. V and J are TRBV25-1 and TRBJ1-1, with D perhaps TRBD1 (5 bases). Between the trimmed V and J ends, which lost 3 bases and 5 bases, there was a span of 16 bases. This CDR3 has 15 residues. Germline V gives CDR1 MGHDK, CDR2 SYGVNS.